Reported below is one T cell receptor beta chain. This record comes from a study of blood T cells in healthy people across ages. CDR3 length equals 12 residues. The germline CDR1 and CDR2 sequences are MNHEY and SVGEGT. With 6 bases removed from V and 7 bases from J, the gap between germline ends came to 12 bases. Through a sample-barcoded 5' primer and a J-beta primer mix, a second PCR was run for about 6 to 12 cycles. Every cDNA molecule carried a tag from a template-switch adaptor bearing 12 random nucleotides. A minimum of 2.5 million CDR3-containing paired-end reads was obtained for each sample. TCRdb reanalysed the 5' RACE reads using MiXCR and keeps one entry per CDR3 protein. The data contain roughly 1.4 million distinct CDR3 sequences, almost 60% of them singletons.

The chain has TRBV6-2 or TRBV6-3 and TRBJ1-2; no firm D call. This receptor was identified in a man between 18 and 29 years old in good health. Sequenced material: blood. Here the CDR3 DNA reads TGTGCCAGCAGCCCCCGGACCCGTGGCTACACCTTC. Encoded protein: CASSPRTRGYTF.